The present T cell receptor beta chain was sequenced within a study of cytomegalovirus exposure and HLA in healthy donors. Profiling relied on immunoSEQ multiplex PCR, and the TCRdb table lists in-frame clones only, not all of them. This sample has 55,000 to 70,000 clones, with 85% to 95% found just once. The specimen was PBMCs. The receptor was isolated from a man aged 18-30 years in good health and CMV-seronegative.

The CDR3, as DNA: TGTGCCAGCAGTGATAGCGGTGTAGCTGAAGCTTTCTTT. This sequence encodes CASSDSGVAEAFF. This chain uses TRBV25-1 with TRBJ1-1; D is uncertain. V was shortened by 3 bases and J by 6 bases, with 11 bases between the two germline ends. The CDR3 extends over 13 amino acids. CDR1 and CDR2 (germline): MGHDK, SYGVNS.